A single TCR beta chain is shown here with its context. The CDR3 consists of 15 residues. Per germline, CDR1 SNHLY and CDR2 FYNNEI. The V end was cut by 5 bases, the J end by 2 bases, with 16 bases between. Naive CD8 isolation took CD45RO-negative cells positively selected for CCR7 and excluded terminally differentiated effector memory CD45RA+ cells. This sample was taken from a study of shared clonotypes between healthy human individuals. The table came from immunoSEQ multiplex PCR; TCRdb's copy has only in-frame clones and leaves some out. Of roughly 890,000 clones in the sample, 80% to 95% are singletons; the top ten hold less than 25%.

The clonotype was recovered from a man aged 25-45 years in good health. Sequencing used naive CD8+ T cells sorted from blood. This chain joins TRBV2 and TRBJ2-7, with D possibly called TRBD1 or TRBD2 (5 bases each). The CDR3, as DNA: TGTGCCAGCAGTTACGGTTTCGGGACGACCTACGAGCAGTACTTC. Its protein product is CASSYGFGTTYEQYF.